The next 26 T cell receptor beta chains were all read from a single sample in a study of cytomegalovirus exposure and HLA in healthy donors. Sequencing was performed with immunoSEQ multiplex PCR; in TCRdb, only in-frame clones are kept and a portion is missing. Among 150,000 to 200,000 clones listed, about 89% were seen once. The sequenced sample was PBMCs. These receptors all come from a man aged 25 to 45 in good health and CMV-seropositive.

To note about this clone: Other DNA sequences in the sample encode the same CDR3. J is TRBJ2-2 and V is TRBV7-3; D remains unclear. The germline V and J ends were trimmed by 3 bases and 4 bases, with 6 bases remaining between them. CDR3 length equals 13 residues. Germline lookup yields CDR1 SGHTA and CDR2 FQGTGA. The CDR3 sequence: CASSLSGTGELFF. The CDR3 DNA is TGTGCCAGCAGCTTGAGTGGCACCGGGGAGCTGTTTTTT.

A single count supports this clone. Mismatch with germline at one junction end may stem from a read error. The chain has TRBV9 and TRBJ2-1; 8 positions agree with TRBD2. Per the germline V gene, CDR1 is SGDLS and CDR2 is YYNGEE. This CDR3 comprises 13 residues. CDR3 residues: CASSSHSGAEQIF. The DNA for the CDR3 is TGTGCCAGCAGCTCCCATAGCGGGGCTGAGCAGATCTTC.

The chain recombines TRBV27 with TRBJ1-5; D might be TRBD1 (6 bases). Trimming cost V 6 bases and J 5 bases, with 11 bases left between them. The CDR3 is made up of 13 amino acids. Germline V gene data show CDR1 as MNHEY and CDR2 as SMNVEV (reference sequence). The CDR3 is CASSPWTDQPQHF. The DNA for the CDR3 is TGTGCCAGCAGCCCTTGGACAGATCAGCCCCAGCATTTT.

This chain joins TRBV4-3 and TRBJ2-7, with no clear D. Trimming cost V 0 bases and J 2 bases, with 20 bases left between them. Germline V gene sequence: CDR1 LGHNA, CDR2 YSLEER. The CDR3 spans 18 residues. CDR3 loop: CASSQDRFDGSNPYEQYF. CDR3 DNA sequence: TGCGCCAGCAGCCAAGATAGATTCGACGGGTCCAATCCCTACGAGCAGTACTTC.

The chain carries TRBV6-5 and TRBJ1-5, with unresolved D. The CDR3 runs to 14 residues. V gave up 2 bases and J gave up 5 bases, with 10 bases separating them. Germline V gives CDR1 MNHEY, CDR2 SVGAGI. As DNA, the CDR3 is TGTGCCAGCAGTTACGCGGGAGAATATCAGCCCCAGCATTTT. Its protein is CASSYAGEYQPQHF.

The chain links TRBV7-2 to TRBJ2-7; weak D call: TRBD1 (5 bases). This CDR3 has 15 amino acids. The germline V and J ends were trimmed by 1 base and 3 bases, with 13 bases remaining between them. CDR1 and CDR2 from the germline V gene are SGHTA and FQGNSA. This CDR3 is CASSLDLGQGYEQYF. CDR3 bases: TGTGCCAGCAGCTTAGATTTAGGCCAGGGCTACGAGCAGTACTTC.

V is TRBV9 and J is TRBJ1-3; D is undetermined. Germline V CDR1 and CDR2: SGDLS, YYNGEE. CDR3 size: 14 residues. V lost 2 bases and J 4 bases, leaving 10 bases between the germline ends. CDR3 DNA sequence: TGTGCCAGCAGCGTGCCGTCTGACGGAAACACCATATATTTT. This codes for CASSVPSDGNTIYF.

The rearrangement uses TRBV9 and TRBJ1-6; D possibly corresponds to TRBD1 (5 bases). CDR1 and CDR2 (germline): SGDLS, YYNGEE. Trimming removed 0 bases at V and 6 bases at J, with 13 bases between. CDR3 length equals 16 residues. CDR3 nucleotides: TGTGCCAGCAGCGTAGGATCAACAGGAGCTAATTCACCCCTCCACTTT. It codes for CASSVGSTGANSPLHF.

Points on this clone: Relative to the germline gene, one junction end is altered; a read error may explain this. The chain uses TRBV30 and TRBJ2-3; D perhaps matches TRBD2 (7 bases). The CDR3 is 12 residues long. Germline V gives CDR1 GTSNPN, CDR2 SVGIG (reference sequence). The CDR3 nucleotides are TGTGCCGGGAGGGGGATCACAGATACGCAGTATTTT. This translates into CAGRGITDTQYF.

This clone was seen once. The V and J genes are TRBV5-4 and TRBJ2-3; TRBD2 matches at 7 bases. CDR3 length: 19 amino acids. After removal of 4 bases from V and 1 base from J, the junction contained 18 bases not matched to a gene. CDR1 is SGHNT and CDR2 is YYREEE in the germline V gene (reference sequence). CDR3 residues: CASSPLGRSGIFGTDTQYF. CDR3 bases: TGTGCCAGCAGCCCCCTGGGGAGGAGCGGGATTTTCGGCACAGATACGCAGTATTTT.

The chain employs TRBV11-3 and TRBJ1-2, with a tentative D call TRBD1 (5 bases). The germline V gene encodes CDR1 SGHNT and CDR2 YENEEA. CDR3 length equals 15 residues. The V end was cut by 5 bases, the J end by 2 bases, with 15 bases between. The CDR3 nucleotides read TGTGCCAGCAGCAGTTCGTCCGGGGCAAACTATGGCTACACCTTC. Translated, it gives CASSSSSGANYGYTF.

This clone was found a few times. V gene TRBV11-1 combines with J gene TRBJ1-1; 9 positions match TRBD1. The CDR3 has 13 amino acids. V was clipped by 5 bases and J by 8 bases; unmatched bases: 6. CDR1 SGHAT and CDR2 FQDESV come from the germline V gene (reference sequence). CDR3 nucleotide sequence: TGTGCCAGCAGCCGTACAGGGGGCGCAGAAGCTTTCTTT. It is translated as CASSRTGGAEAFF.

This chain joins TRBV29-1 and TRBJ1-1; D uncertain. In germline, CDR1 is SQVTM, CDR2 ANQGSEA. CDR3 size: 15 residues. Trimming cost V 5 bases and J 0 bases, with 16 bases left between them. The CDR3 reads CSVSLYRGMNTEAFF. CDR3 DNA sequence: TGCAGCGTTTCCCTGTACCGGGGAATGAACACTGAAGCTTTCTTT.

In this sample, this clone turned up a few times. The chain is built from TRBV19 and TRBJ1-1; tentatively, D is TRBD1 (5 bases). The CDR3 covers 13 residues. V was clipped by 5 bases and J by 8 bases, with 15 bases between them. CDR1 and CDR2 from the germline V gene are LNHDA and SQIVND (reference sequence). CDR3 sequence reads: CASSPHGGVEAFF. The CDR3, as DNA: TGTGCCAGTAGTCCCCATGGGGGAGTCGAAGCTTTCTTT.

This clone was detected once. The CDR3 nucleotides read TGTGCCAGCAGCTTGAGGACAGACTACGAGCAGTACTTC. Translating it yields CASSLRTDYEQYF. This chain joins TRBV5-4 and TRBJ2-7; TRBD1 is a possible D gene (6 bases). V gave up 1 base and J gave up 3 bases, with 8 bases separating them. The CDR3 has 13 amino acids. Germline assignment: CDR1 SGHNT and CDR2 YYREEE (reference sequence).

The chain couples TRBV11-1 to TRBJ1-5; 7 bases line up with TRBD1. This CDR3 contains 15 residues. The trim removed 5 bases at V and 0 bases at J, leaving 4 bases unmatched. Germline CDR1 reads SGHAT; CDR2 reads FQDESV (reference sequence). CDR3 region: CASSQGQNSNQPQHF. The CDR3 DNA reads TGTGCCAGCAGCCAGGGACAGAATAGCAATCAGCCCCAGCATTTT.

CDR3 residues: CAWRFGLAVPGDEQFF. In DNA form, the CDR3 reads TGTGCCTGGAGATTTGGACTAGCGGTCCCTGGGGATGAGCAGTTCTTC. V is TRBV30 and J is TRBJ2-1, with 10 bases matching TRBD2. V was pared by 3 bases and J by 8 bases, with 13 bases of the junction left unmatched. The germline CDR1 and CDR2 sequences are GTSNPN and SVGIG (reference sequence). CDR3 length: 16 residues.

The CDR3, as DNA: TGTGCCAGCAGTAGAGAAGTTAACACTGAAGCTTTCTTT. This translates into CASSREVNTEAFF. This chain links TRBV25-1 with TRBJ1-1, with no clear D. Germline V gene data show CDR1 as MGHDK and CDR2 as SYGVNS. The germline V and J ends were trimmed by 5 bases and 2 bases, with 9 bases remaining between them. This CDR3 is built from 13 residues.

The chain links TRBV28 to TRBJ1-4, with TRBD1 matching over 8 bases. The CDR3 runs 19 residues. The V gene end was trimmed by 5 bases and the J gene end by 2 bases; junction bases not matched to a gene: 16. The germline V gene has CDR1 MDHEN and CDR2 SYDVKM. The CDR3 DNA reads as TGTGCCAGCAGTATCCGACAGGGGCATATTTCCGGGACTAATGAAAAACTGTTTTTT. Translation: CASSIRQGHISGTNEKLFF.

CDR3 in amino acids: CAISVQTLSYEQYF. The CDR3 nucleotides read TGTGCCATCAGTGTCCAGACCCTTTCCTACGAGCAGTACTTC. The chain joins TRBV10-3 to TRBJ2-7; D remains ambiguous. Per the germline V gene, CDR1 is ENHRY and CDR2 is SYGVKD. This CDR3 comprises 14 residues. Trimming pared 4 bases from V and 1 base from J, leaving 11 bases between.

This clone was seen a single time. Written as DNA, the CDR3 is TGTGCCAGCAGCCCCCGGGACAGGGGAATCTATGGCTACACCTTC. Translated: CASSPRDRGIYGYTF. The V and J genes are TRBV5-5 and TRBJ1-2; 10 bases agree with TRBD1. V dropped 4 bases and J dropped 4; count of bases not matched to a gene: 7. The CDR3 is 15 residues long. Germline V gives CDR1 SGHKS, CDR2 YYEKEE (reference sequence).

The V and J genes are TRBV6-5 and TRBJ2-5; TRBD1 agrees at 8 bases. CDR3 size: 14 residues. Germline CDR1 is MNHEY and CDR2 is SVGAGI. Unmatched junction bases numbered 7, after V lost 8 bases and J lost 2 bases. The CDR3 sequence: CASSTGGYQETQYF. CDR3 in DNA: TGTGCCAGCTCTACAGGGGGTTATCAAGAGACCCAGTACTTC.

The CDR3 DNA follows: TGTGCCAGCAGTCTCAACAGGGAGGAGACCCAGTACTTC. Its translation is CASSLNREETQYF. The rearrangement uses TRBV6-5 and TRBJ2-5; possible D gene TRBD1, 6 bases. The CDR3 length is 13 residues. Trimming shortened V by 5 bases and J by 5 bases, and 12 bases separated the two germline ends. Germline CDR1 and CDR2: MNHEY and SVGAGI.

This chain connects TRBV25-1 to TRBJ1-2; TRBD1 agrees at 11 bases. This CDR3 spans 14 amino acids. Germline values: CDR1 MGHDK, CDR2 SYGVNS. V was clipped by 6 bases and J by 5 bases; unmatched bases: 5. The CDR3 DNA reads TGTGCCAGCAGCTGGGGGACAGGGGGGTATGGCTACACCTTC. It codes for CASSWGTGGYGYTF.

The chain joins TRBV27 to TRBJ1-1; D is unresolved. Germline V lookup: CDR1 MNHEY, CDR2 SMNVEV (reference sequence). This CDR3 is 15 amino acids long. Between the trimmed V and J ends, which lost 3 bases and 0 bases, there was a span of 11 bases. This chain's CDR3 is CASSLGGPVNTEAFF. CDR3 in DNA: TGTGCCAGCAGTTTGGGTGGACCCGTGAACACTGAAGCTTTCTTT.

The chain carries TRBV29-1 and TRBJ1-1; TRBD1 matches at 12 bases. CDR3 length equals 14 residues. V lost 4 bases and J lost 10; bases outside the gene matches: 10. Germline V gene sequence: CDR1 SQVTM, CDR2 ANQGSEA. The CDR3 DNA follows: TGCAGCGTTGCTCACACCGGGACAGGGGGCTCAGCTTTCTTT. This codes for CSVAHTGTGGSAFF.